This T cell receptor beta chain was captured in a study of shared clonotypes between healthy human individuals. Study-level findings and limits: In contrast to clonotypes shared by all four donors, non-shared clonotypes had lower generation probabilities.

Only CD45RO-negative cells positively selected for CCR7 counted as naive CD8 cells, so terminally differentiated effector memory CD45RA+ cells were excluded. The CDR3 is 17 residues long. Germline-derived CDR1 and CDR2 are SGHAT and FQNNGV. V shed 5 bases and J 1 base; nucleotides not matched to a gene: 8. Sequencing was performed with immunoSEQ multiplex PCR; in TCRdb, only in-frame clones are kept and a portion is missing. The top ten hold 24% of the sample, which has hundreds of thousands of clones, about 92% seen once. Worth noting for this clone: Its antigen remains unknown.

Input material: naive CD8+ T cells sorted from blood. The gene calls are TRBV11-2 and TRBJ1-3, with TRBD1 identical over 10 bases. The receptor comes from a man younger than 45 in good health. The CDR3 spells CASSKGTGAVSGNTIYF. CDR3 coding DNA: TGTGCCAGCAGCAAGGGGACAGGGGCCGTATCTGGAAACACCATATATTTT.